A single sample is the source of the 26 T cell receptor beta chains below, sequenced in a study of Ad26.COV2.S vaccination and SARS-CoV-2 variants. The method was immunoSEQ multiplex PCR; TCRdb's version includes in-frame clones alone and lacks a portion of them. The sample holds just over 350,000 clones, about 92% seen once. The sequences come from peripheral blood, collected after recovery from COVID-19. These receptors all stem from a human donor who had recovered from COVID-19.

The chain recombines TRBV3-1 (or the pseudogene TRBV3-2) with TRBJ1-2; no clear D gene. Germline lookup yields CDR1 LGHDT and CDR2 YNNKEL (reference sequence). This CDR3 has 13 residues. V shed 3 bases and J shed 5 bases, with 10 bases lying between them. The CDR3 DNA sequence: TGTGCCAGCAGCCAGCAATCGGGGTATGGCTACACCTTC. Protein sequence: CASSQQSGYGYTF.

The rearrangement links TRBV2 to TRBJ2-1; 7 bases fit TRBD2. The CDR3 runs to 14 residues. The V segment lost 6 bases and the J segment 5 bases; nucleotides outside the gene matches: 7. Germline V lookup: CDR1 SNHLY, CDR2 FYNNEI. CDR3 residues: CASRAGGTNNEQFF. CDR3 nucleotide sequence: TGTGCCAGCAGGGCCGGGGGGACGAACAATGAGCAGTTCTTC.

The gene calls are TRBV19 and TRBJ1-4, with D unclear. Trimming cost V 5 bases and J 3 bases, with 7 bases left between them. The CDR3 has 13 residues. The germline gives CDR1 LNHDA, CDR2 SQIVND (reference sequence). The DNA of the CDR3 is TGTGCCAGTAGTTTTCGCCCTAATGAAAAACTGTTTTTT. This gives the protein CASSFRPNEKLFF.

This chain connects TRBV7-8 to TRBJ1-2, with D unresolved. CDR1 SGHVS and CDR2 FQNEAQ come from the germline V gene. This CDR3 region has 13 residues. The V end lost 2 bases, the J end lost 8 bases, and 12 bases lay between the germline ends. CDR3 nucleotides: TGTGCCAGCAGCTTATCTAGGGAAGGAGGCTACACCTTC. As protein: CASSLSREGGYTF.

This clone was counted a few times. The chain links TRBV4-3 to TRBJ2-7; 7 positions match TRBD1. The CDR3 has 15 residues. The V gene's germline CDR1 is LGHNA and CDR2 YSLEER. The J segment lost 2 bases and the V segment lost 0 bases, leaving 4 bases of the junction unmatched. The CDR3 region is CASSQDSGTAYEQYF. The DNA of the CDR3 is TGCGCCAGCAGCCAAGATTCCGGGACAGCCTACGAGCAGTACTTC.

This clone was seen only once. V gene TRBV13 combines with J gene TRBJ2-7, with D perhaps matching TRBD1 (6 bases). V was shortened by 1 base and J by 2 bases, with 9 bases between the two germline ends. Germline lookup yields CDR1 PRHDT and CDR2 FYEKMQ (reference sequence). This CDR3 contains 14 residues. Here the CDR3 reads CASSLDRATYEQYF. Here the CDR3 DNA reads TGTGCCAGCAGCTTAGACAGGGCCACCTACGAGCAGTACTTC.

The chain combines TRBV7-9 with TRBJ1-2; D gene ambiguous. The germline gives CDR1 SEHNR, CDR2 FQNEAQ (reference sequence). The CDR3 is 14 amino acids. V was clipped by 1 base and J by 3 bases, with 9 bases between them. In DNA form, the CDR3 reads TGTGCCAGCAGCTTAGGGGCTCCGTACTATGGCTACACCTTC. Its translation: CASSLGAPYYGYTF. The full variable domain, in which reference TRBV7-9 and TRBJ1-2 provide the parts outside the CDR3, is DTGVSQNPRHKITKRGQNVTFRCDPISEHNRLYWYRQTLGQGPEFLTYFQNEAQLEKSRLLSDRFSAERPKGSFSTLEIQRTEQGDSAMYLCASSLGAPYYGYTFGSGTRLTVV.

The gene calls are TRBV5-8 and TRBJ1-2; D possibly corresponds to TRBD1 (6 bases). The germline V gene has CDR1 SGHTS and CDR2 YDEGEE. V gave up 0 bases and J gave up 6 bases, with 15 bases separating them. This CDR3 spans 15 amino acids. The DNA for the CDR3 is TGTGCCAGCAGCTTGGTTAGGGACACGGGTAATGGCTACACCTTC. Its protein product is CASSLVRDTGNGYTF. The full variable domain, with the rest looked up from reference TRBV5-8 and TRBJ1-2, is EAGVTQSPTHLIKTRGQQATLRCSPISGHTSVYWYQQALGLGLQFLLWYDEGEERNRGNFPPRFSGRQFPNYSSELNVNALELEDSALYLCASSLVRDTGNGYTFGSGTRLTVV.

The chain carries TRBV20-1 and TRBJ1-5; D remains ambiguous. V dropped 6 bases and J dropped 1 base, with 16 bases sitting between them. The CDR3 is made up of 15 amino acids. CDR1 and CDR2 from the germline V gene are DFQATT and SNEGSKA (reference sequence). The CDR3 spells CSASLNPGSNQPQHF. The DNA of the CDR3 is TGCAGTGCCAGTCTAAACCCGGGGAGCAATCAGCCCCAGCATTTT.

The chain couples TRBV27 to TRBJ1-5; no definite D call. The CDR3 is made up of 14 amino acids. V was pared by 3 bases and J by 3 bases, with 9 bases between. Germline V gene sequence: CDR1 MNHEY, CDR2 SMNVEV (reference sequence). This CDR3 is CASSFGGDNQPQHF. Written as DNA, the CDR3 is TGTGCCAGCAGTTTCGGCGGAGACAATCAGCCCCAGCATTTT.

This chain uses TRBV30 with TRBJ2-6; 8 bases fit TRBD1. V lost 0 bases to trimming and J lost 3 bases; unmatched junction nucleotides: 16. Germline CDR1 reads GTSNPN; CDR2 reads SVGIG (reference sequence). This CDR3 contains 20 residues. The CDR3 coding sequence is TGTGCCTGGAGTGTAAACGTGTACACAGGGGGTATTGGTGGGGCCAACGTCCTGACTTTC. Encoded protein: CAWSVNVYTGGIGGANVLTF.

This rearrangement joins TRBV12-3 or TRBV12-4 to TRBJ1-6; D might be TRBD1 (5 bases). Trimming took 6 bases from V and 9 from J, leaving 12 bases between them. The CDR3 is made up of 13 amino acids. The CDR3 loop reads CASRGTAGSPLHF. Written as DNA, the CDR3 is TGTGCCAGCAGGGGGACGGCCGGTTCACCCCTCCACTTT.

The chain carries TRBV18 and TRBJ1-2, with a possible D match to TRBD1 (5 bases). The V end was cut by 5 bases, the J end by 4 bases, with 26 bases between. This CDR3 is 18 amino acids long. In germline, CDR1 is KGHSH, CDR2 LQKENI. In nucleotides, the CDR3 is TGTGCCAGCTCATCCCAACGGGACCCAAGGCCTCCCCCCTATGGCTACACCTTC. Amino acid sequence: CASSSQRDPRPPPYGYTF.

For this clone: Other DNA sequences from this sample encode an identical CDR3 as well. The J gene is TRBJ2-7, the V gene TRBV13, with a weak D call TRBD2 (5 bases). The CDR3 contains 12 residues. V was shortened by 4 bases and J by 4 bases, with 8 bases between the two germline ends. Germline lookup yields CDR1 PRHDT and CDR2 FYEKMQ (reference sequence). CDR3 amino acids: CASSSRGYEQYF. The CDR3 bases are TGTGCCAGCAGCTCCCGCGGGTACGAGCAGTACTTC.

The rearrangement links TRBV5-1 to TRBJ2-6, with D perhaps TRBD1 (6 bases). The CDR3 sequence is 16 residues long. With 0 bases removed from V and 2 bases from J, the gap between germline ends came to 9 bases. Germline CDR1 and CDR2: SGHRS and YFSETQ. CDR3 residues: CASSLADSPGANVLTF. The CDR3 nucleotides read TGCGCCAGCAGCTTGGCGGACAGTCCTGGGGCCAACGTCCTGACTTTC.

The J gene is TRBJ1-2, the V gene TRBV25-1; D is perhaps TRBD1 (5 bases). Germline V gives CDR1 MGHDK, CDR2 SYGVNS. V was clipped by 1 base and J by 1 base, with 10 bases between them. This CDR3 has 15 amino acids. In nucleotides, the CDR3 is TGTGCCAGCAGTGAATGGAAGGGACGTAACTATGGCTACACCTTC. Translated: CASSEWKGRNYGYTF.

This chain uses TRBV15 with TRBJ1-2; D remains unclear. The V end was cut by 0 bases, the J end by 7 bases, with 9 bases between. The V gene's germline CDR1 is LNHNV and CDR2 YYDKDF (reference sequence). CDR3 length: 13 residues. CDR3 residues: CATSRDPTSGYTF. CDR3 nucleotides: TGTGCCACCAGCAGAGATCCCACTTCTGGCTACACCTTC. Full variable domain (rest looked up from reference TRBV15 and TRBJ1-2): DAMVIQNPRYQVTQFGKPVTLSCSQTLNHNVMYWYQQKSSQAPKLLFHYYDKDFNNEADTPDNFQSRRPNTSFCFLDIRSPGLGDTAMYLCATSRDPTSGYTFGSGTRLTVV.

The chain links TRBV7-9 to TRBJ1-1; 8 nucleotides agree with TRBD1. From germline, CDR1 is SEHNR and CDR2 FQNEAQ (reference sequence). J gave up 1 base and V 5 bases, and 6 bases lay outside the gene matches. This CDR3 contains 15 residues. The CDR3 is CASSPVDRGNTEAFF. The CDR3 region has the DNA TGTGCCAGCAGCCCGGTTGACAGGGGGAACACTGAAGCTTTCTTT.

The chain joins TRBV6-5 to TRBJ2-3; the D gene is possibly TRBD1 (6 bases). CDR1 MNHEY and CDR2 SVGAGI come from the germline V gene. The V gene lost 4 bases and the J gene lost 0 bases, with 14 bases spanning the gap. The CDR3 totals 16 residues. The CDR3 DNA follows: TGTGCCAGCAGTTCACAGGGAATCTTTAGCACAGATACGCAGTATTTT. This sequence encodes CASSSQGIFSTDTQYF.

The chain couples TRBV11-2 to TRBJ1-4, with TRBD1 matching over 9 bases. From germline, CDR1 is SGHAT and CDR2 FQNNGV. The CDR3 is 15 residues long. V dropped 3 bases and J dropped 8; count of bases not matched to a gene: 7. CDR3: CASSLGTGFGEKLFF. DNA of the CDR3: TGTGCCAGCAGCTTGGGGACAGGGTTTGGGGAAAAACTGTTTTTT.

The chain combines TRBV12-3 or TRBV12-4 with TRBJ2-5, with a weak D call TRBD2 (6 bases). Trimming left V 6 bases short and J 3 bases short, with 11 bases between. The CDR3 runs 13 residues. Here the CDR3 DNA reads TGTGCCAGCAGGCGACTAGGAAAAGAGACCCAGTACTTC. This translates into CASRRLGKETQYF.

The genes are TRBV3-1 (or the pseudogene TRBV3-2) and TRBJ2-7, with 11 bases that match TRBD1. This CDR3 has 15 amino acids. Germline CDR1 reads LGHDT; CDR2 reads YNNKEL (reference sequence). Trimming took 0 bases from V and 6 from J; bases not matched to a gene: 4. The CDR3 coding sequence is TGTGCCAGCAGCCAAGATTTGGGGACAGGGGGCGAGCAGTACTTC. Translation gives CASSQDLGTGGEQYF.

The CDR3 DNA reads as TGTGCCAGCAGCCCGGAGGCACTTTCCTACGAGCAGTACTTC. Translation gives CASSPEALSYEQYF. The chain employs TRBV5-4 and TRBJ2-7, with D perhaps TRBD2 (5 bases). The V end was cut by 4 bases, the J end by 1 base, with 12 bases between. Germline V CDR1 and CDR2: SGHNT, YYREEE (reference sequence). The length of the CDR3 is 14 residues.

The chain carries TRBV7-9 and TRBJ1-5; 9 bases agree with TRBD1. Germline V CDR1 and CDR2: SEHNR, FQNEAQ (reference sequence). This CDR3 contains 14 residues. Germline trimming cut 4 bases from V and 9 bases from J; bases unmatched to any gene: 7. The chain's CDR3 is CASSSGQGSGPQHF. The CDR3 DNA is TGTGCCAGCAGCTCCGGACAGGGGTCGGGGCCCCAGCATTTT.

The chain is built from TRBV11-2 and TRBJ2-5, with unresolved D. Between the trimmed V and J ends, which lost 5 bases and 2 bases, there was a span of 12 bases. This CDR3 is 14 amino acids long. Germline loops: CDR1 SGHAT, CDR2 FQNNGV. CDR3 sequence: CASSLDRVQETQYF. Written as DNA, the CDR3 is TGTGCCAGCAGCCTGGATCGGGTGCAAGAGACCCAGTACTTC.

This clone was counted a few times. J is TRBJ2-3 and V is TRBV5-1; D possibly corresponds to TRBD2 (6 bases). The germline V and J ends were trimmed by 0 bases and 1 base, with 12 bases remaining between them. The germline gives CDR1 SGHRS, CDR2 YFSETQ. The CDR3 is 16 residues long. CDR3 DNA: TGCGCCAGCAGCTTGGAGGGCGGGGTGCGCACAGATACGCAGTATTTT. Translation gives CASSLEGGVRTDTQYF.